One and the same sample provided the 25 T cell receptor beta chains below, sequenced in a study of T cell repertoires in cytomegalovirus infection. TCRdb re-called the reads through MiXCR, storing one row per CDR3 protein. The table records roughly 320,000 distinct CDR3 sequences, roughly a tenth of them present only once. The material sequenced was PBMCs. Receptors were obtained from a human donor in good health (CMV status not recorded). Some clones in this sample may be carry-over from other donors' samples.

A remark on this clonotype: At one of its ends the junction is not consistent with the germline gene, which may arise from a read error. The rearrangement uses TRBV6-8 and TRBJ1-2; perhaps TRBD1 as D (5 bases). Per germline, CDR1 MNHGY and CDR2 SAAAGT. This CDR3 is built from 11 residues. The chain's CDR3 is CASSPGYDYTF. CDR3 DNA: TGTGCCAGCAGCCCAGGGTATGACTACACCTTC.

About this clonotype: Being one base from a much bigger clone, this may be a read error. J is TRBJ1-1 and V is TRBV18; no clear D gene. Germline assignment: CDR1 KGHSH and CDR2 LQKENI. This CDR3 comprises 15 residues. The CDR3 protein is CASSPPKTLNTEALF. CDR3 sequence (DNA): TGTGCCAGCTCACCACCGAAGACCTTGAACACTGAAGCTCTCTTT.

The sample holds many counts of this clonotype. V and J are TRBV7-2 and TRBJ1-5; D unclear. The germline V gene encodes CDR1 SGHTA and CDR2 FQGNSA. This CDR3 contains 14 residues. Trimming left V 1 base short and J 7 bases short, with 11 bases between. For the CDR3, the DNA is TGTGCCAGCAGCTTAGAAGGTACGACCCAGCCCCAGCATTTT. The encoded protein is CASSLEGTTQPQHF.

The chain has TRBV3-1 and TRBJ2-1; TRBD1 matches at 9 bases. Germline lookup yields CDR1 LGHDT and CDR2 YNNKEL (reference sequence). V dropped 7 bases and J dropped 5; count of bases not matched to a gene: 9. This CDR3 region has 15 residues. CDR3 in DNA: TGTGCCAGCACTCCACCGGGACAGGGCCACAATGAGCAGTTCTTC. Protein: CASTPPGQGHNEQFF.

This chain joins TRBV7-2 and TRBJ2-7, with D unresolved. The CDR3 totals 15 residues. V was cut by 1 base and J by 6 bases, with 16 bases left in between. CDR1 is SGHTA, CDR2 FQGNSA, per germline. The CDR3 DNA follows: TGTGCCAGCAGCTTAGATTCGAGTAGGCTCAGCGAGCAGTACTTC. Its protein product is CASSLDSSRLSEQYF.

V gene TRBV11-2 combines with J gene TRBJ1-1; unclear D gene. CDR3 size: 13 residues. Deletions cut 1 base from V and 5 bases from J, with 8 bases between. CDR1 and CDR2 (germline): SGHAT, FQNNGV. The CDR3 DNA reads TGTGCCAGCAGCTTAGGGACCCGGACTGAAGCTTTCTTT. Encoded protein: CASSLGTRTEAFF.

Many counts were recorded for this clonotype. The rearrangement joins TRBV7-8 to TRBJ2-5; 8 positions match TRBD2. The CDR3 contains 16 residues. In germline, CDR1 is SGHVS, CDR2 FQNEAQ. The V and J ends lost 5 bases and 4 bases, in that order; junction bases with no gene match: 12. The CDR3 sequence: CASSALRGGRGETQYF. CDR3 nucleotides: TGTGCCAGCAGCGCACTACGGGGGGGGAGGGGAGAGACCCAGTACTTC. The whole variable domain, remainder taken from reference TRBV7-8 and TRBJ2-5, is GAGVSQSPRYKVAKRGQDVALRCDPISGHVSLFWYQQALGQGPEFLTYFQNEAQLDKSGLPSDRFFAERPEGSVSTLKIQRTQQEDSAVYLCASSALRGGRGETQYFGPGTRLLVL.

The table lists this clonotype with many counts. The rearrangement joins TRBV5-1 to TRBJ2-3; TRBD2 agrees at 7 bases. This CDR3 has 17 amino acids. V lost 0 bases and J lost 4; bases outside the gene matches: 11. Germline loops: CDR1 SGHRS, CDR2 YFSETQ. CDR3 sequence (DNA): TGCGCCAGCAGCTTGGCCGGGAGCGGGGCTGTTGCAGATACGCAGTATTTT. Its translation: CASSLAGSGAVADTQYF. Using reference TRBV5-1 and TRBJ2-3 for the parts outside the CDR3, the full variable domain is KAGVTQTPRYLIKTRGQQVTLSCSPISGHRSVSWYQQTPGQGLQFLFEYFSETQRNKGNFPGRFSGRQFSNSRSEMNVSTLELGDSALYLCASSLAGSGAVADTQYFGPGTRLTVL.

This clonotype was seen ten or more times. The chain has TRBV4-1 and TRBJ1-1, with a tentative D call TRBD1 (5 bases). Per the germline V gene, CDR1 is MGHRA and CDR2 is YSYEKL. V was pared by 4 bases and J by 3 bases, with 24 bases between. This CDR3 spans 18 amino acids. The CDR3 DNA sequence: TGCGCCAGCAGCCCTTCTAAGACAAATACAGGCGACTACACTGAAGCTTTCTTT. Encoded protein: CASSPSKTNTGDYTEAFF.

This clonotype was counted many times. This chain links TRBV12-3 or TRBV12-4 with TRBJ2-2, with a weak D call TRBD2 (5 bases). The CDR3 is 12 amino acids. V lost 8 bases to trimming and J lost 11 bases, with 15 bases between them. In DNA form, the CDR3 reads TGTGCCAGCGGGTCGGGGTTCGGTGAGCTGTTTTTT. Translating it yields CASGSGFGELFF.

This clonotype has at least ten counts. The CDR3 protein is CARMRVSGANVLTF. The CDR3 bases are TGTGCCAGGATGAGGGTCTCTGGGGCCAACGTCCTGACTTTC. The V call is TRBV2, the J call TRBJ2-6, with D maybe TRBD2 (5 bases). The V and J ends lost 9 bases and 0 bases respectively, with 9 bases between them. The CDR3 is made up of 14 amino acids. Germline V gene sequence: CDR1 SNHLY, CDR2 FYNNEI.

Regarding this clonotype: At one end, the junction sequence differs from germline, possibly due to a read error. The V and J genes are TRBV29-1 and TRBJ2-2; TRBD2 is a possible D gene (6 bases). Germline CDR1 reads SQVTM; CDR2 reads ANQGSEA. The CDR3 consists of 13 residues. CDR3 amino acids: CNVYGGNTGELFF. CDR3 coding DNA: TGCAACGTTTACGGGGGGAACACCGGGGAGCTGTTTTTT.

This clonotype was observed at least ten times. Sequence at one end of the junction differs from germline and may be a read error. The rearrangement links TRBV7-7 to TRBJ2-3; D perhaps matches TRBD1 (5 bases). CDR3 length equals 15 residues. Per germline, CDR1 SSHAT and CDR2 FNYEAQ (reference sequence). CDR3 residues: CASSENGATTDTQYF. CDR3 DNA sequence: TGTGCTAGCAGTGAGAATGGGGCTACTACAGATACGCAGTATTTT.

The chain combines TRBV20-1 with TRBJ1-5, with TRBD1 matching 7 bases. The V and J ends lost 2 bases and 6 bases, in that order; junction bases with no gene match: 10. The CDR3 contains 15 residues. The germline gives CDR1 DFQATT, CDR2 SNEGSKA (reference sequence). This CDR3 reads CSARPTGRGSQPQHF. CDR3 sequence (DNA): TGCAGTGCTAGACCGACAGGGCGAGGCAGTCAGCCCCAGCATTTT.

This chain uses TRBV27 with TRBJ1-1; possible D gene TRBD1, 6 bases. V shed 7 bases and J shed 1 base, with 13 bases lying between them. Germline V gene sequence: CDR1 MNHEY, CDR2 SMNVEV (reference sequence). CDR3 size: 14 residues. The CDR3 DNA follows: TGTGCCAGCAACCCAACAGGGTCGAACACTGAAGCTTTCTTT. Amino acid sequence: CASNPTGSNTEAFF.

This clonotype was counted at least ten times. The rearrangement links TRBV10-3 to TRBJ2-2; 7 nucleotides align to TRBD1. The junction had 5 bases not matched to a gene; V was cut back by 2 bases and J by 2 bases. Germline assignment: CDR1 ENHRY and CDR2 SYGVKD. The CDR3 runs to 16 residues. The CDR3 protein is CAISERQGVNTGELFF. For the CDR3, the DNA is TGTGCCATCAGTGAGAGGCAGGGGGTAAACACCGGGGAGCTGTTTTTT.

In this sample, this clonotype turned up many times. This chain links TRBV7-2 with TRBJ2-7, with 10 bases matching TRBD2. J lost 6 bases, V lost 4 bases, and 6 bases had no gene match. Germline CDR1 is SGHTA and CDR2 is FQGNSA. CDR3 length: 14 residues. The CDR3 nucleotides read TGTGCCAGCAGCTACACTAGCGGGGTAGGCGAGCAGTACTTC. Its protein is CASSYTSGVGEQYF.

A few counts support this clonotype. The chain is built from TRBV29-1 and TRBJ2-1; the match to TRBD2 covers 15 bases. Germline V CDR1 and CDR2: SQVTM, ANQGSEA. V dropped 2 bases and J dropped 2; count of bases not matched to a gene: 10. This CDR3 is built from 19 residues. The CDR3 reads CSVELTGLAGGKPYNEQFF. CDR3 nucleotide sequence: TGCAGCGTTGAACTAACGGGACTAGCGGGGGGAAAACCCTACAATGAGCAGTTCTTC.

This clonotype was detected many times. The chain recombines TRBV18 with TRBJ2-2; D gene uncertain. Germline CDR1 is KGHSH and CDR2 is LQKENI. The CDR3 spans 16 residues. Trimming stripped 2 bases from V and 6 bases from J, with 16 bases between. The CDR3 sequence is CASSPRENTGAGELFF. CDR3 in DNA: TGTGCCAGCTCACCAAGGGAAAATACCGGAGCCGGGGAGCTGTTTTTT.

This clonotype has ten or more counts. The chain links TRBV12-3 or TRBV12-4 to TRBJ1-1; 8 bases match TRBD1. V trimming: 5 bases; J trimming: 6 bases; junction bases outside the gene matches: 17. The length of the CDR3 is 17 residues. The chain's CDR3 is CASSGGQEGYSRAEAFF. The CDR3 DNA reads as TGTGCCAGCAGTGGGGGACAGGAAGGATATAGTCGGGCTGAAGCTTTCTTT.

This clonotype has a count of ten or more. The rearrangement uses TRBV7-2 and TRBJ2-1, with D perhaps matching TRBD2 (7 bases). CDR3 length: 15 residues. Germline V gene data show CDR1 as SGHTA and CDR2 as FQGNSA. Trimming cost V 2 bases and J 8 bases, with 16 bases left between them. The CDR3 DNA reads as TGTGCCAGCAGCTTAAGAAGGGGGGGCGGCGATGAGCAGTTCTTC. Its protein is CASSLRRGGGDEQFF. Looking up the rest from reference TRBV7-2 and TRBJ2-1 gives the full variable domain: GAGVSQSPSNKVTEKGKDVELRCDPISGHTALYWYRQSLGQGLEFLIYFQGNSAPDKSGLPSDRFSAERTGGSVSTLTIQRTQQEDSAVYLCASSLRRGGGDEQFFGPGTRLTVL.

The chain joins TRBV18 to TRBJ2-3, with 11 bases identical to TRBD1. The CDR3 is 15 residues long. The ends lost 5 bases at V and 4 bases at J; junction bases unmatched: 5. Germline CDR1 is KGHSH and CDR2 is LQKENI. The CDR3 here is CASSSGQGGADTQYF. DNA of the CDR3: TGTGCCAGCTCATCGGGACAGGGGGGTGCAGATACGCAGTATTTT.

The table lists this clonotype with many counts. The gene calls are TRBV3-1 and TRBJ2-6; the match to TRBD2 covers 12 bases. The CDR3 extends over 19 amino acids. Looked up from germline, CDR1 is LGHDT and CDR2 is YNNKEL (reference sequence). V shed 5 bases, J shed 4 bases, and the junction held 12 bases outside the gene matches. This CDR3 reads CASSVPTSGGLLGANVLTF. CDR3 nucleotide sequence: TGTGCCAGCAGCGTACCGACTAGCGGGGGCCTTCTGGGGGCCAACGTCCTGACTTTC.

This clonotype was recorded at least ten times. This chain connects TRBV6-6 to TRBJ1-5, with a possible D match to TRBD1 (6 bases). CDR1 is MNHNY and CDR2 is SVGAGI in the germline V gene (reference sequence). The CDR3 is 15 amino acids. V was trimmed by 6 bases and J by 1 base, leaving 13 bases between them. The CDR3 sequence is CASSRTGISNQPQHF. The CDR3, as DNA: TGTGCCAGCAGCCGAACAGGGATAAGCAATCAGCCCCAGCATTTT.

The table lists this clonotype with many counts. The chain combines TRBV14 with TRBJ1-1, with a weak D call TRBD1 (5 bases). The CDR3 runs 16 residues. Germline loops: CDR1 SGHDN, CDR2 FVKESK. Trimming took 0 bases from V and 0 from J, leaving 11 bases between them. The CDR3 loop reads CASSQDWGSMNTEAFF. For the CDR3, the DNA is TGTGCCAGCAGCCAAGATTGGGGCTCCATGAACACTGAAGCTTTCTTT.